This entry lists 10 T cell receptor beta chains sequenced from one sample in a study of regulatory T cells in long-lasting Graves disease. The time point here: newly diagnosed GD, antithyroid drugs for less than 3 months. RNA isolated from PBMCs was used to make the TCR library. The authors built TCR beta libraries using iRepertoire HTBI primers and Arm-PCR of CDR3 regions. TCRdb passed the multiplex PCR reads through MiXCR, listing each CDR3 protein once. This table holds 400,000 to 500,000 distinct CDR3 sequences, over 14% found once. This sample also appeared in a second study, on T cells in Graves' hyperthyroidism and ophthalmopathy.

The source material was peripheral blood mononuclear cells (PBMCs), sampled at new diagnosis, from a patient treated with antithyroid drugs. The receptors shown here come from a middle-aged woman with Graves disease.

The chain combines TRBV6-2 or TRBV6-3 with TRBJ1-1; TRBD1 is a possible D gene (6 bases). Between the trimmed V and J ends, which lost 2 bases and 10 bases, there was a span of 17 bases. Germline V gene lookup returns CDR1 MNHEY and CDR2 SVGEGT. The CDR3 is 14 residues long. The CDR3 reads CASSYDGQSRGAFF. DNA of the CDR3: TGTGCCAGCAGTTACGATGGACAGTCCCGCGGAGCTTTCTTT.

This clonotype was observed at least ten times. The CDR3 nucleotides read TGTGCCAGCAGCTTAGGCCTTGAAGGAACAAACTATGGCTACACCTTC. Its protein product is CASSLGLEGTNYGYTF. The gene calls are TRBV13 and TRBJ1-2, with unresolved D. Per the germline V gene, CDR1 is PRHDT and CDR2 is FYEKMQ (reference sequence). This CDR3 has 16 amino acids. The germline V and J ends were trimmed by 0 bases and 2 bases, with 13 bases remaining between them.

Comments on this clonotype: A much larger clone differs by one base, so this may be a read error. The V gene is TRBV7-2, the J gene TRBJ2-2, with 7 nucleotides matching TRBD2. CDR3 length equals 15 residues. Germline V CDR1 and CDR2: SGHTA, FQGNSA. CDR3 in amino acids: CASSLAGLNTGGLFF. The CDR3 coding sequence is TGTGCCAGCAGCTTAGCGGGACTAAACACCGGGGGGCTGTTTTTT. Full variable domain (missing parts from reference TRBV7-2 and TRBJ2-2): GAGVSQSPSNKVTEKGKDVELRCDPISGHTALYWYRQSLGQGLEFLIYFQGNSAPDKSGLPSDRFSAERTGGSVSTLTIQRTQQEDSAVYLCASSLAGLNTGGLFFGEGSRLTVL.

This clonotype was seen at least ten times. The CDR3 bases are TGTGCCACCAGTGCTCCGCCCGGGACAGGGGACTACGAGCAGTACTTC. Translating gives CATSAPPGTGDYEQYF. This rearrangement joins TRBV24-1 to TRBJ2-7; 10 nucleotides line up with TRBD1. From germline, CDR1 is KGHDR and CDR2 SFDVKD. The CDR3 is 16 residues long. The trim removed 5 bases at V and 3 bases at J, leaving 9 bases unmatched.

This clonotype has only a few counts. The chain links TRBV6-2 or TRBV6-3 to TRBJ2-7, with a possible D match to TRBD2 (5 bases). The germline CDR1 and CDR2 sequences are MNHEY and SVGEGT. V was shortened by 0 bases and J by 2 bases, with 14 bases between the two germline ends. The CDR3 loop spans 16 amino acids. The CDR3 bases are TGTGCCAGCAGTTACTCAGGGCTGGAGGCTACCTACGAGCAGTACTTC. Amino acids: CASSYSGLEATYEQYF.

This clonotype was counted many times. The chain joins TRBV28 to TRBJ1-5; 11 nucleotides agree with TRBD1. Germline trimming cut 5 bases from V and 12 bases from J; bases unmatched to any gene: 12. The length of the CDR3 is 15 residues. From germline, CDR1 is MDHEN and CDR2 SYDVKM. This chain's CDR3 is CASSESGTGGPLQHF. In DNA form, the CDR3 reads TGTGCCAGCAGTGAATCCGGGACAGGGGGTCCGCTCCAGCATTTT.

This clonotype was counted many times. V is TRBV5-1 and J is TRBJ2-3; no clear D. The CDR3 has 15 residues. Trimming left V 0 bases short and J 3 bases short, with 11 bases between. The germline gives CDR1 SGHRS, CDR2 YFSETQ. Written as DNA, the CDR3 is TGCGCCAGCAGCTTGGCCCGCCCAACAACAGATACGCAGTATTTT. This codes for CASSLARPTTDTQYF.

Many counts were recorded for this clonotype. V and J are TRBV9 and TRBJ2-1; TRBD2 matches at 10 bases. The CDR3 contains 17 residues. V gave up 4 bases and J gave up 2 bases; unmatched junction bases: 9. The germline V gene has CDR1 SGDLS and CDR2 YYNGEE. CDR3 region: CASSPRTSGRTYNEQFF. The CDR3 DNA reads TGTGCCAGCAGCCCTCGGACTAGCGGTAGGACCTACAATGAGCAGTTCTTC.

This clonotype was seen ten or more times. The V gene is TRBV5-1, the J gene TRBJ1-6; TRBD1 matches at 8 bases. Germline lookup yields CDR1 SGHRS and CDR2 YFSETQ. There are 17 residues in the CDR3. The ends lost 0 bases at V and 0 bases at J; junction bases unmatched: 2. CDR3 nucleotides: TGCGCCAGCAGCTTGGACAGGGGGGCCTCCTATAATTCACCCCTCCACTTT. Its translation is CASSLDRGASYNSPLHF.

The genes are TRBV20-1 and TRBJ1-2; D is undetermined. The CDR3 spans 13 residues. V gave up 8 bases and J gave up 1 base, with 14 bases separating them. Germline V CDR1 and CDR2: DFQATT, SNEGSKA (reference sequence). CDR3 DNA: TGCAGTTCCTCCCGACGGGGTAACTATGGCTACACCTTC. Translated, it gives CSSSRRGNYGYTF.